The T cell receptor beta chain under discussion was sequenced for a study of chemoradiotherapy in HPV16-positive cancers. Clones were sequenced by immunoSEQ multiplex PCR, and TCRdb holds only the in-frame ones, with some missing. This table holds under 35,000 clones, about 93% found once. The length of the CDR3 is 13 residues. CDR1 is SQVTM, CDR2 ANQGSEA, per germline. The junction had 9 bases not matched to a gene; V was cut back by 5 bases and J by 6 bases. Here the sequenced sample was blood, taken from a patient who underwent chemoradiotherapy. The chain links TRBV29-1 to TRBJ2-5; 7 nucleotides line up with TRBD1. This clonotype was sampled from a human donor with HPV-associated anogenital cancer. DNA for the CDR3: TGCAGCGTTCCCGACAGGGAGAGTAAGACCCAGTACTTC. Its protein is CSVPDRESKTQYF.